This T cell receptor beta chain was recovered during a study of regulatory T cells in long-lasting Graves disease. This clonotype appeared a few times. Its antigen is as yet unknown. Combining iRepertoire HTBI primers with Arm-PCR of CDR3 regions, the authors built TCR beta libraries. TCRdb analysed the multiplex PCR reads with MiXCR anew, one entry per CDR3 protein. The sample contains roughly 560,000 distinct CDR3 sequences, more than 15% of which appear only once. Study-wide findings and caveats: Thyroid tissue went unstudied; only peripheral blood was examined.

Time point here: newly diagnosed GD, antithyroid drugs for less than 3 months. After RNA was extracted from PBMCs, the TCR library was made from it. The same data also contributed to another study, on T cells in Graves' hyperthyroidism and ophthalmopathy. According to that study: Peripheral blood also featured most of the thyroid clonotypes expanded above 0.001. Median prediction lead before ophthalmopathy onset was around 6.9 months with the model.

This TCR came from a woman aged 40 to 65 with Graves disease. Sequenced here: peripheral blood mononuclear cells (PBMCs), sampled at new diagnosis, from a patient treated with antithyroid drugs.

CDR3 residues: CASSLDWTRGYNEQFF. CDR3 sequence (DNA): TGTGCCAGCAGTTTGGATTGGACTAGGGGTTACAATGAGCAGTTCTTC. The rearrangement uses TRBV6-5 and TRBJ2-1, with 7 bases fitting TRBD2. Germline V gives CDR1 MNHEY, CDR2 SVGAGI. The CDR3 has 16 amino acids. With 4 bases clipped from V and 4 bases from J, the junction kept 10 bases outside the gene matches.